The next 2 T cell receptor beta chains were all read from a single sample in a study of cytomegalovirus exposure and HLA in healthy donors. Use of 60 Vbeta and 13 Jbeta primers characterized the PCR. The table came from immunoSEQ multiplex PCR; TCRdb's copy has only in-frame clones and leaves some out. The sample holds 55,000 to 85,000 clones. The sequenced sample was PBMCs. The source is a female donor in good health and CMV-seropositive.

The chain combines TRBV4-1 with TRBJ1-2; the match to TRBD1 covers 10 bases. The V segment lost 3 bases and the J segment 2 bases; nucleotides outside the gene matches: 6. This CDR3 contains 16 residues. Germline CDR1 and CDR2: MGHRA and YSYEKL. The CDR3: CASSHRGQGGNYGYTF. CDR3 DNA: TGCGCCAGCAGCCACCGAGGACAGGGGGGGAACTATGGCTACACCTTC.

The gene calls are TRBV6-4 and TRBJ1-5, with 9 bases lining up with TRBD1. There are 16 residues in the CDR3. The trim removed 2 bases at V and 6 bases at J, leaving 8 bases unmatched. Germline lookup yields CDR1 MRHNA and CDR2 SNTAGT. The CDR3 DNA sequence: TGTGCCAGCAGTGACGACGACAGGGGGGGAGGTCAGCCCCAGCATTTT. Protein: CASSDDDRGGGQPQHF.